This T cell receptor beta chain is from a study of blood T cell repertoires in COVID-19. In the study overall: Both acute and convalescent COVID-19 samples were obtained from the United States, Italy and Spain.

This clone was picked up one time. Here immunoSEQ multiplex PCR was the method, and the copy in TCRdb shows in-frame clones only, minus some. The sample includes about 80,000 clones, 82% of them seen just once. This CDR3 comprises 13 residues. Germline lookup yields CDR1 SQVTM and CDR2 ANQGSEA. V was pared by 1 base and J by 5 bases, with 11 bases between. The sequence was obtained from a woman in her seventies with acute or convalescent COVID-19. The chain has TRBV29-1 and TRBJ2-5; possibly TRBD1 for D (5 bases). The sequenced material came from peripheral blood. Here the CDR3 reads CSVEGVGRETQYF. For the CDR3, the DNA is TGCAGCGTTGAAGGTGTGGGGCGGGAGACCCAGTACTTC.